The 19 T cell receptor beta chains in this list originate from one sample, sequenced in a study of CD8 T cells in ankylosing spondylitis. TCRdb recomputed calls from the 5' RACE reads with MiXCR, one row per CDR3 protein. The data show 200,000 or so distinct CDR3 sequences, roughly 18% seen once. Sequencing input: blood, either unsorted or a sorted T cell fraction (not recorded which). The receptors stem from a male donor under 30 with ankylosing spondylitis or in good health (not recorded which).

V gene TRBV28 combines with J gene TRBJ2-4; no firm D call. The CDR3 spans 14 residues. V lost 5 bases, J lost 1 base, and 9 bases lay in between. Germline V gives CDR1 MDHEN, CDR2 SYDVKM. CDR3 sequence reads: CASSRSLAKNIQYF. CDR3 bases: TGTGCCAGCAGTCGAAGCTTGGCCAAAAACATTCAGTACTTC. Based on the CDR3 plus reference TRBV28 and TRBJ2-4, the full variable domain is DVKVTQSSRYLVKRTGEKVFLECVQDMDHENMFWYRQDPGLGLRLIYFSYDVKMKEKGDIPEGYSVSREKKERFSLILESASTNQTSMYLCASSRSLAKNIQYFGAGTRLSVL.

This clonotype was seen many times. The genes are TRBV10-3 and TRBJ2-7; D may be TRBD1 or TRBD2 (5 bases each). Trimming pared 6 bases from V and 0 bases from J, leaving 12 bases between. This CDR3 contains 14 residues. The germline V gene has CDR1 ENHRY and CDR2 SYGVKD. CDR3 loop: CAIRRDRSSYEQYV. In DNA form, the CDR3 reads TGTGCCATCAGACGGGACCGATCCTCCTACGAGCAGTACGTC.

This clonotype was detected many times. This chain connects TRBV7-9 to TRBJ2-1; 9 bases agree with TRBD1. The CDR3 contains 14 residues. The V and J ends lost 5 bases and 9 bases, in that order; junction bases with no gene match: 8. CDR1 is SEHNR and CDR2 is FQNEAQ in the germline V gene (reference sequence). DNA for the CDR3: TGTGCCAGCAGCCCAAGGACAGGGGAGGCTGAGCAGTTCTTC. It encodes CASSPRTGEAEQFF. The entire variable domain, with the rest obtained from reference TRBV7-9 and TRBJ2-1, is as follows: DTGVSQNPRHKITKRGQNVTFRCDPISEHNRLYWYRQTLGQGPEFLTYFQNEAQLEKSRLLSDRFSAERPKGSFSTLEIQRTEQGDSAMYLCASSPRTGEAEQFFGPGTRLTVL.

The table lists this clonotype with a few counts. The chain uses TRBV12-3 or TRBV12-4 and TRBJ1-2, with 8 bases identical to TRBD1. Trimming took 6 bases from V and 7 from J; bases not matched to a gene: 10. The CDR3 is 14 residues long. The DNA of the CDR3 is TGTGCCAGCAGAAGCGGCAGGGGGCAGCGTGGCTACACCTTC. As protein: CASRSGRGQRGYTF.

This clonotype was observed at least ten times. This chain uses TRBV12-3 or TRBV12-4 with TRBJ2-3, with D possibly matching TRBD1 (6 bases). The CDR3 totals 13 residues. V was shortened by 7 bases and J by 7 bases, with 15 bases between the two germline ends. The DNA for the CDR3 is TGTGCCAGCAATCCGGGACACCAAAATACGCAGTATTTT. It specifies CASNPGHQNTQYF.

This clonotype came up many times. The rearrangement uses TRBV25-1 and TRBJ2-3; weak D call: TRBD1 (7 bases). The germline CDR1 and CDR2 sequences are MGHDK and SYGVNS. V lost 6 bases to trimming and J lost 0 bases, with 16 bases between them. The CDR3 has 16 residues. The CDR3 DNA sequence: TGTGCCAGCAGGGGGGGACAGCTCGCTAGCACAGATACGCAGTATTTT. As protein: CASRGGQLASTDTQYF. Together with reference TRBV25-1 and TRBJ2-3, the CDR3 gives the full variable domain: EADIYQTPRYLVIGTGKKITLECSQTMGHDKMYWYQQDPGMELHLIHYSYGVNSTEKGDLSSESTVSRIRTEHFPLTLESARPSHTSQYLCASRGGQLASTDTQYFGPGTRLTVL.

DNA for the CDR3: TGCAGTGCTAGAGAGCGTCTTTCCTACGAGCAGTACTTC. As protein: CSARERLSYEQYF. The chain links TRBV20-1 to TRBJ2-7; D gene unclear. This CDR3 is built from 13 residues. CDR1 is DFQATT and CDR2 is SNEGSKA in the germline V gene (reference sequence). V lost 0 bases to trimming and J lost 1 base, with 7 bases between them.

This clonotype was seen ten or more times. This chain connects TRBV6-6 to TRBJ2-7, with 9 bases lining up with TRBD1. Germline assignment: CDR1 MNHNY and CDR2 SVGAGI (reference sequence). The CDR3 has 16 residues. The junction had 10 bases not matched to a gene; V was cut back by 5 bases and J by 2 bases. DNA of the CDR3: TGTGCCAGCAGTACCCCGGGACAGGGTACCCCCTACGAGCAGTACTTC. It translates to CASSTPGQGTPYEQYF.

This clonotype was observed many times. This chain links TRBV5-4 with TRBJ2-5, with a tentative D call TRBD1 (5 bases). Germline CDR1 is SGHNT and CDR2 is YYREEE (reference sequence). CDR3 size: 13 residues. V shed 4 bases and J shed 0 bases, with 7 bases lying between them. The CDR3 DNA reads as TGTGCCAGCAGCCCCAGGGACCAAGAGACCCAGTACTTC. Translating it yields CASSPRDQETQYF.

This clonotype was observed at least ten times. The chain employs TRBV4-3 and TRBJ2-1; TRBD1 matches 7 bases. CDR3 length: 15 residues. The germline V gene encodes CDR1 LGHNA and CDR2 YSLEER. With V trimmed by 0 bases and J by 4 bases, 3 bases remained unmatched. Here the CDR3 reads CASSQEGQQYNEQFF. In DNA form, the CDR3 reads TGCGCCAGCAGCCAAGAGGGACAGCAGTACAATGAGCAGTTCTTC.

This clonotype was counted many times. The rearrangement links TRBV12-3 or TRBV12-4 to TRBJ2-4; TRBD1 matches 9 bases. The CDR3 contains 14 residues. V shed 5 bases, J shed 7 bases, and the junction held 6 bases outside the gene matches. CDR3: CASSPGQGWNIQYF. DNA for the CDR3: TGTGCCAGCAGTCCGGGACAGGGCTGGAACATTCAGTACTTC.

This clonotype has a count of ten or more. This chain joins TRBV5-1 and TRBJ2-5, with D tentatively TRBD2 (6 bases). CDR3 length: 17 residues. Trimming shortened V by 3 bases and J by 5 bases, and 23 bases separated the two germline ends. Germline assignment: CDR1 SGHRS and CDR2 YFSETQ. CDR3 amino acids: CASSSLKALGGEETQYF. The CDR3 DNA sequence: TGCGCCAGCAGCTCGTTGAAGGCGTTGGGGGGAGAGGAGACCCAGTACTTC.

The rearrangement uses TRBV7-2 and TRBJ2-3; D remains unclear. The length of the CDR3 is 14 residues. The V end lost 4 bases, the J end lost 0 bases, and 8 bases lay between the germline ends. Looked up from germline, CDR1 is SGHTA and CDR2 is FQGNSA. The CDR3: CASSSGASTDTQYF. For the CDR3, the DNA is TGTGCCAGCAGCTCAGGTGCTAGCACAGATACGCAGTATTTT. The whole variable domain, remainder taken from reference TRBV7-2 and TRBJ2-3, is GAGVSQSPSNKVTEKGKDVELRCDPISGHTALYWYRQSLGQGLEFLIYFQGNSAPDKSGLPSDRFSAERTGGSVSTLTIQRTQQEDSAVYLCASSSGASTDTQYFGPGTRLTVL.

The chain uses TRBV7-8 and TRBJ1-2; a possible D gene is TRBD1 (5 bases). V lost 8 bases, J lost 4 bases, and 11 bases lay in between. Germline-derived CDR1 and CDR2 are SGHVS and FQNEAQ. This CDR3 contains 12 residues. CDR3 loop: CASSEGLYGYTF. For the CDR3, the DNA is TGTGCCAGCTCCGAGGGGCTCTATGGCTACACCTTC.

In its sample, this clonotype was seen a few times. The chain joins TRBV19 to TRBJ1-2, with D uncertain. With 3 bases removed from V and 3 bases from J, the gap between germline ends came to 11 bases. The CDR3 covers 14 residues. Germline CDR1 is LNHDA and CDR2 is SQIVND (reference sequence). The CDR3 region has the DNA TGTGCCAGTAGTATGCGGTGGCTGGACTATGGCTACACCTTC. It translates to CASSMRWLDYGYTF.

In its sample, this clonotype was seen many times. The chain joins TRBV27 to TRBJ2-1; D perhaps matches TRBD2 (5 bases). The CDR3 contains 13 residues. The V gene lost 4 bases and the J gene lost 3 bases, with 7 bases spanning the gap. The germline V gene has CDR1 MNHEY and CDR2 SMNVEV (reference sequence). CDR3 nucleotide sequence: TGTGCCAGCAGTTCGGGGATCTACAATGAGCAGTTCTTC. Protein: CASSSGIYNEQFF.

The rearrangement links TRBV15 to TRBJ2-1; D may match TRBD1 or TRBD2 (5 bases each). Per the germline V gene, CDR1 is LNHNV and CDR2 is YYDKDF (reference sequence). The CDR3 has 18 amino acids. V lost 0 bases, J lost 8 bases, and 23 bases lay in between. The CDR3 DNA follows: TGTGCCACCAGCAGAGATTCTGGTTCGGGGACGAGGGGCCATGAGCAGTTCTTC. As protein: CATSRDSGSGTRGHEQFF.

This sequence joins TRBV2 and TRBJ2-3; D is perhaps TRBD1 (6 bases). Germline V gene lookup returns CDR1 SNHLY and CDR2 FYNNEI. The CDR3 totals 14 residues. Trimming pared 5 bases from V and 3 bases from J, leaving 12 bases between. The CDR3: CASSNIGQTDTQYF. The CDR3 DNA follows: TGTGCCAGCAGTAACATAGGACAGACAGATACGCAGTATTTT. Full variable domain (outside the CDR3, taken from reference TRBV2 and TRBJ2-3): EPEVTQTPSHQVTQMGQEVILRCVPISNHLYFYWYRQILGQKVEFLVSFYNNEISEKSEIFDDQFSVERPDGSNFTLKIRSTKLEDSAMYFCASSNIGQTDTQYFGPGTRLTVL.

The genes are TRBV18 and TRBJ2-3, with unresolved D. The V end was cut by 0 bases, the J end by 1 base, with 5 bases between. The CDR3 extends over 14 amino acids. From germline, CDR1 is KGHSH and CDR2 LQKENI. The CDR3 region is CASSPPMGTDTQYF. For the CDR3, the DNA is TGTGCCAGCTCACCACCGATGGGCACAGATACGCAGTATTTT. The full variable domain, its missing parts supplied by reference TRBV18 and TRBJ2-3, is NAGVMQNPRHLVRRRGQEARLRCSPMKGHSHVYWYRQLPEEGLKFMVYLQKENIIDESGMPKERFSAEFPKEGPSILRIQQVVRGDSAAYFCASSPPMGTDTQYFGPGTRLTVL.